This section outlines one T cell receptor (beta chain) sequence together with its context. What it binds is unknown. Noted time point: sample taken at primary tumor resection. No cells were sorted before sequencing. The whole RNA sequenced was extracted from tumor, nontumor lung or frozen PBMC. Donors were over 70 untreated early-stage non-small cell lung cancer patients. The CDR3 consists of 15 residues. The trim removed 1 base at V and 8 bases at J, leaving 4 bases unmatched. Germline CDR1 and CDR2: LNHNV and YYDKDF (reference sequence). Every TCR cDNA molecule bore its own unique molecular identifier. MiXCR, applied by TCRdb to the 5' RACE reads, yields one record per CDR3 protein. The sample lists roughly 48,000 distinct CDR3 sequences, 12% occurring once. The record originates from a study of spatial heterogeneity in lung cancer. About the research overall: Alpha-chain sequences were consistently detected less often than beta-chain sequences.

Overall study results and limits: Tumor TCRs that were ubiquitous and expanded showed up in blood more at resection than follow-up.

The chain employs TRBV15 and TRBJ2-1, with 11 bases lining up with TRBD2. This TCR was recovered from a female donor with early-stage non-small cell lung cancer. The sample here was PBMCs, taken at surgery. Here the CDR3 reads CATSRGILAGDEQFF. DNA for the CDR3: TGTGCCACCAGCAGAGGTATACTAGCGGGGGATGAGCAGTTCTTC.